This T cell receptor beta chain was profiled in a study of blood T cell repertoires in COVID-19. On the study more broadly: COVID-19 samples from acute and convalescent phases originated in the United States, Italy and Spain.

The length of the CDR3 is 12 residues. V was clipped by 6 bases and J by 8 bases, with 13 bases between them. CDR1 and CDR2 from the germline V gene are SNHLY and FYNNEI. In the original analysis: Amplification of reference gene primers provided the estimated nucleated cell counts. This table comes from immunoSEQ multiplex PCR, and its TCRdb copy is limited to in-frame clones, with some not included. That table furnishes V, J and clone size, whereas the DNA furnished D and trimming. Of 170,000 or so clones listed, about 80% are singletons. There are a few counts of this clone. This sequence originates from a man in his 70s with active or convalescent COVID-19. This chain links TRBV2 with TRBJ1-2, with D perhaps matching TRBD1 (5 bases). The specimen was peripheral blood. CDR3: CASSVSRVGYTF. CDR3 in DNA: TGTGCCAGCAGCGTAAGCAGGGTAGGCTACACCTTC.